This TCR beta chain came from a study of shared clonotypes between healthy human individuals. Points on this clone: One end of the junction fails to match germline, which may point to a read error.

The donor population consisted of healthy HIV-negative adults with no recent acute infections or vaccinations. Donors, without exception, were Caucasian adults residing in Nashville, Tennessee. The CDR3 runs to 12 residues. In germline, CDR1 is SEHNR, CDR2 FQNEAQ (reference sequence). Authors' data handling: ImmunoSEQ output lacked quality scores and full-length reads, limiting matched filtering. The assay was immunoSEQ multiplex PCR, and TCRdb's table has in-frame clones only and misses some. V and J calls and clone size are copied from that table; D and trimming were computed from the DNA. The sample records approximately 2.5 million clones, roughly nine tenths being singletons.

The chain employs TRBV7-9 and TRBJ2-7, with D unresolved. The TCR sequence derives from a man aged 18 to 35 in good health. Specimen: naive CD4+ T cells sorted from blood. Regarding subset: CD45RA+ positively selected. The CDR3 DNA is TGCGCTTCCGGAGAGCTCTCCTACGAGCAGTACTTC. This gives the protein CASGELSYEQYF.